A single sample gave rise to the 12 T cell receptor beta chains below, sequenced in a study of blood T cells in healthy people across ages. It was with a sample-barcoded 5' primer and a J-beta primer mix that a second PCR of roughly 7 to 12 cycles was run. TCRdb re-called the 5' RACE reads through MiXCR, storing one row per CDR3 protein. The table records about 320,000 distinct CDR3 sequences, roughly 29% of them present only once. Sequencing input: blood. Every receptor here comes from an older woman in good health.

The V and J genes are TRBV29-1 and TRBJ2-7; D might be TRBD2 (8 bases). Germline V CDR1 and CDR2: SQVTM, ANQGSEA. The CDR3 runs 14 residues. The V gene lost 4 bases and the J gene lost 5 bases, with 18 bases spanning the gap. CDR3 sequence: CSVVNRGLGDEQYF. CDR3 DNA: TGCAGCGTTGTGAACAGGGGACTAGGTGACGAGCAGTACTTC.

This clonotype was seen a handful of times. The chain employs TRBV6-2 or TRBV6-3 and TRBJ1-1; the D gene is possibly TRBD1 (6 bases). This CDR3 has 13 residues. V dropped 7 bases and J dropped 1 base, with 10 bases sitting between them. Germline-derived CDR1 and CDR2 are MNHEY and SVGEGT. CDR3 amino acids: CASTTGANTEAFF. DNA of the CDR3: TGTGCCAGCACCACGGGGGCGAACACTGAAGCTTTCTTT.

V is TRBV21-1 and J is TRBJ2-5. Near its end, the DNA agrees better with TRBJ2-1, so the J call may be wrong. TRBV21-1 is termed a pseudogene. This CDR3 has 13 residues. DNA for the CDR3: TGTGCCAGCAGCGATAGCGGGACGCATGAGCAGTTCTTC. It yields the protein CASSDSGTHEQFF.

Remarks on this clonotype: The junction and the germline gene differ at one end; a read error may be behind it. The rearrangement joins TRBV28 to TRBJ2-7, with 10 bases fitting TRBD1. This CDR3 is 17 amino acids long. CDR1 MDHEN and CDR2 SYDVKM come from the germline V gene. Written as DNA, the CDR3 is TGTGCCAGCAACCCGACTGGGACAGGGGCCTTCTCCTACGAGCGGTACTTC. This codes for CASNPTGTGAFSYERYF.

CDR3: CSVEARGSGRGGYTF. The CDR3 nucleotides read TGCAGCGTTGAGGCCAGGGGGTCGGGCAGGGGAGGCTACACCTTC. This sequence joins TRBV29-1 and TRBJ1-2, with 7 bases fitting TRBD1. Germline V CDR1 and CDR2: SQVTM, ANQGSEA. V lost 3 bases, J lost 8 bases, and 15 bases stayed unmatched. This CDR3 has 15 amino acids.

This clonotype was counted only a few times. The rearrangement uses TRBV7-2 and TRBJ1-5; 10 nucleotides agree with TRBD1. This CDR3 region has 17 residues. J gave up 0 bases and V 5 bases, and 7 bases lay outside the gene matches. The germline V gene has CDR1 SGHTA and CDR2 FQGNSA. The CDR3 coding sequence is TGTGCCAGCAGCCCGGACAGGGGGGTTTCTAGCAATCAGCCCCAGCATTTT. This gives the protein CASSPDRGVSSNQPQHF.

This chain uses TRBV7-2 with TRBJ2-7; the D gene is possibly TRBD2 (5 bases). The DNA end favors TRBJ2-4, so the J call may be wrong. Germline V lookup: CDR1 SGHTA, CDR2 FQGNSA. The CDR3 sequence is 15 residues long. CDR3 coding DNA: TGTGCCAGCAGCTTACTCGGGAACTCCGCGGACATTCAGTACTTC. Protein: CASSLLGNSADIQYF.

The rearrangement links TRBV9 to TRBJ2-3; D call uncertain. The ends were cut back, 0 bases at V and 0 bases at J, with 8 bases in the middle. CDR3 length: 15 amino acids. Germline V gene data show CDR1 as SGDLS and CDR2 as YYNGEE. The CDR3 loop is CASSVGYGSTDTQYF. Here the CDR3 DNA reads TGTGCCAGCAGCGTAGGGTACGGGAGCACAGATACGCAGTATTTT.

CDR3 in amino acids: CASRGDYSYEQYF. The CDR3 nucleotides read TGTGCCAGCAGGGGGGACTACTCCTACGAGCAGTACTTC. This rearrangement joins TRBV6-2 or TRBV6-3 to TRBJ2-1, with 7 nucleotides matching TRBD2. The J call may be in error: the DNA end matches TRBJ2-7 better. The germline V gene encodes CDR1 MNHEY and CDR2 SVGEGT. This CDR3 contains 13 residues.

This clonotype was observed a few times. The chain employs TRBV25-1 and TRBJ2-2; D not resolved. The V gene's germline CDR1 is MGHDK and CDR2 SYGVNS. The V end lost 5 bases, the J end lost 5 bases, and 6 bases lay between the germline ends. The CDR3 is made up of 12 amino acids. The CDR3 protein is CASSWVTGELFF. The DNA for the CDR3 is TGTGCCAGCAGTTGGGTTACCGGGGAGCTGTTTTTT.

This clonotype was observed many times. This rearrangement joins TRBV20-1 to TRBJ1-4; TRBD1 matches 9 bases. Trimming removed 6 bases from V and 8 bases from J; junction bases left unmatched: 10. The CDR3 has 14 amino acids. Per the germline V gene, CDR1 is DFQATT and CDR2 is SNEGSKA (reference sequence). CDR3 bases: TGCAGTGCCAGATCCGGGACAGGGCGAGAAAAACTGTTTTTT. It translates to CSARSGTGREKLFF.

The V and J genes are TRBV18 and TRBJ2-3; D is perhaps TRBD2 (6 bases). The CDR3 spans 13 residues. V lost 11 bases and J lost 5, with 17 bases in between. Germline lookup yields CDR1 KGHSH and CDR2 LQKENI. Here the CDR3 DNA reads TGTGCCGGCACGGAGGGAGTGAAAGATACGCAGTATTTT. Residues: CAGTEGVKDTQYF.